The clone carrying this T cell receptor (beta chain) was counted once. V was shortened by 5 bases and J by 8 bases, with 9 bases between the two germline ends. Germline assignment: CDR1 MGHDK and CDR2 SYGVNS. CDR3 length: 11 residues. This specimen comes from a study of blood T cell repertoires in COVID-19. Here immunoSEQ multiplex PCR was the method, and the copy in TCRdb shows in-frame clones only, minus some. The sample lists 130,000 or so clones, around four fifths occurring once. The chain is built from TRBV25-1 and TRBJ1-1, with D uncertain. This TCR was sampled from a human donor in a cohort sampled during active COVID-19. Sequenced input: peripheral blood. In DNA, the CDR3 is TGTGCCAGCAGTAACTTAATCGAAGCTTTCTTT. This translates into CASSNLIEAFF.